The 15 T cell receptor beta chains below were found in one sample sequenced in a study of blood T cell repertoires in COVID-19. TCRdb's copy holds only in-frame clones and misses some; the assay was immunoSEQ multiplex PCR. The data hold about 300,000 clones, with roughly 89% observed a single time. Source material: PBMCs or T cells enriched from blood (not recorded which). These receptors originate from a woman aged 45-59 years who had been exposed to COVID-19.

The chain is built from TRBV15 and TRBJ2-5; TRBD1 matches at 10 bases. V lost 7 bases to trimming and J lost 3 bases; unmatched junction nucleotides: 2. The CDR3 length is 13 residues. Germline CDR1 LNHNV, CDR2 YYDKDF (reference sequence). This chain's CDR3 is CATKDRGKETQYF. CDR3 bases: TGTGCCACCAAGGACAGGGGGAAAGAGACCCAGTACTTC.

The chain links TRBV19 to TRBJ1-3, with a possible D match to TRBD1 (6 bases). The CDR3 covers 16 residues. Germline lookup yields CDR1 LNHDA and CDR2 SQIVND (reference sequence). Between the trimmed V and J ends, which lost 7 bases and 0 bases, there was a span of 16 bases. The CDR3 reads CASTPNRVSSGNTIYF. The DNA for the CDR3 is TGTGCCAGTACCCCAAACAGGGTCAGCTCTGGAAACACCATATATTTT.

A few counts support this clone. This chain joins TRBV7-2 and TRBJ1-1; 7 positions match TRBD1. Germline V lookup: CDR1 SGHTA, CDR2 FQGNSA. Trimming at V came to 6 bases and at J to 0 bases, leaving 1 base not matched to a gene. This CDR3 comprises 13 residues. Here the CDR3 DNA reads TGTGCCAGCAGGACAGGGTTGAACACTGAAGCTTTCTTT. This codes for CASRTGLNTEAFF.

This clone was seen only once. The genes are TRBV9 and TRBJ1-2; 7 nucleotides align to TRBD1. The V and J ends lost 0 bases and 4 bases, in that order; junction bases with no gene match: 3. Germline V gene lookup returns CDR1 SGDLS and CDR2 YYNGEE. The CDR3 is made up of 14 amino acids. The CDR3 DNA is TGTGCCAGCAGCGTAGGGGACAGTACCTATGGCTACACCTTC. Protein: CASSVGDSTYGYTF.

CDR3: CASSTGGTWTRDGELFF. For the CDR3, the DNA is TGTGCCAGCAGTACTGGAGGGACTTGGACTCGTGACGGGGAGCTGTTTTTT. The chain recombines TRBV28 with TRBJ2-2, with D perhaps matching TRBD2 (6 bases). The V end lost 5 bases, the J end lost 7 bases, and 23 bases lay between the germline ends. Germline-derived CDR1 and CDR2 are MDHEN and SYDVKM. CDR3 size: 17 residues. Full variable domain (remainder filled in from reference TRBV28 and TRBJ2-2): DVKVTQSSRYLVKRTGEKVFLECVQDMDHENMFWYRQDPGLGLRLIYFSYDVKMKEKGDIPEGYSVSREKKERFSLILESASTNQTSMYLCASSTGGTWTRDGELFFGEGSRLTVL.

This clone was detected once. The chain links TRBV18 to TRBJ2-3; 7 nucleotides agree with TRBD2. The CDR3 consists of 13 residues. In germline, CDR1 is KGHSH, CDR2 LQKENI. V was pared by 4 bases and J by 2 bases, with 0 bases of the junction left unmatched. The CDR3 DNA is TGTGCCAGCTCACGGGACTACACAGATACGCAGTATTTT. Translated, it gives CASSRDYTDTQYF. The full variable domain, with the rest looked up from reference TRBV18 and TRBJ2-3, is NAGVMQNPRHLVRRRGQEARLRCSPMKGHSHVYWYRQLPEEGLKFMVYLQKENIIDESGMPKERFSAEFPKEGPSILRIQQVVRGDSAAYFCASSRDYTDTQYFGPGTRLTVL.

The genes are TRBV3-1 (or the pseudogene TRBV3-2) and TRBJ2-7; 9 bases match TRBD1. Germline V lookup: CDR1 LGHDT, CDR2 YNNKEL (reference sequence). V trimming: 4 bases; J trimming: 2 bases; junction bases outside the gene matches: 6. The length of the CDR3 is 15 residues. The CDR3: CASSLTGQGPYEQYF. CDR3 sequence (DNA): TGTGCCAGCAGCCTTACGGGACAGGGACCCTACGAGCAGTACTTC.

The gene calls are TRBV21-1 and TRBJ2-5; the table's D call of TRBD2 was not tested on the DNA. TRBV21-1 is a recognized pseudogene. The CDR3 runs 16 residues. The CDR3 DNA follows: TGTGCCAGCAGCCCCCAGGAGCGGGGGGACCAAGAGACCCAGTACTTC. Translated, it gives CASSPQERGDQETQYF.

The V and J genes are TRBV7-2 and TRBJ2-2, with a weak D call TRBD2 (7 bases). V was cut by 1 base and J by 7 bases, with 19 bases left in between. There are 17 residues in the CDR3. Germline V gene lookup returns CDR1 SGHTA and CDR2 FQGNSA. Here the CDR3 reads CASSLVGLAGASGELFF. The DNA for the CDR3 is TGTGCCAGCAGCTTAGTGGGTCTGGCGGGGGCGAGCGGGGAGCTGTTTTTT.

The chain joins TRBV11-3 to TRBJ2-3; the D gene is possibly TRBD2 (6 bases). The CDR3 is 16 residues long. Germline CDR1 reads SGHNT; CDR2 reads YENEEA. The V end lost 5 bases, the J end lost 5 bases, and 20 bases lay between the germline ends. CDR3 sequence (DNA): TGTGCCAGCAGCCCAAGGCGGGGCGCGGTGGTAGATACGCAGTATTTT. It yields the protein CASSPRRGAVVDTQYF.

CDR3 nucleotides: TGTGCTAGTGGTTTTGAAACCGGGACAGGGGAATTTAGCACCGGGGAGCTGTTTTTT. Translation gives CASGFETGTGEFSTGELFF. The chain has TRBV12-5 and TRBJ2-2, with 10 bases fitting TRBD1. With 3 bases clipped from V and 4 bases from J, the junction kept 14 bases outside the gene matches. Germline V gene lookup returns CDR1 LGHNT and CDR2 FRNRAP. CDR3 size: 19 residues. Combining the CDR3 with reference TRBV12-5 and TRBJ2-2 gives the whole variable domain DARVTQTPRHKVTEMGQEVTMRCQPILGHNTVFWYRQTMMQGLELLAYFRNRAPLDDSGMPKDRFSAEMPDATLATLKIQPSEPRDSAVYFCASGFETGTGEFSTGELFFGEGSRLTVL.

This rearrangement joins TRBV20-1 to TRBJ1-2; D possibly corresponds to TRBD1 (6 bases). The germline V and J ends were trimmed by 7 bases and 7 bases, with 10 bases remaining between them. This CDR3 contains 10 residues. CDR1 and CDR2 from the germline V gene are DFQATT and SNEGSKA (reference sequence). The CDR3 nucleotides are TGCAGTGTGGGGGCCATTGGCTACACCTTC. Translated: CSVGAIGYTF.

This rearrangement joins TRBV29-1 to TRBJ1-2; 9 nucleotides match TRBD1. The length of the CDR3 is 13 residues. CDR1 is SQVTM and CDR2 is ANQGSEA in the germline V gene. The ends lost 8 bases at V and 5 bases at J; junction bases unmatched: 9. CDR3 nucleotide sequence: TGCAGCACCGGGACAGGGATAGAGTATGGCTACACCTTC. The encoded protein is CSTGTGIEYGYTF.

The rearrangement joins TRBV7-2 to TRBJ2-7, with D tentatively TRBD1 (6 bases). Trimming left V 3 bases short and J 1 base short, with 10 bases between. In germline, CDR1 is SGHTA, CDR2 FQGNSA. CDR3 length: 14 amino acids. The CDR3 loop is CASSFSQGSYEQYF. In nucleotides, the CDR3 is TGTGCCAGCAGCTTTTCACAGGGTTCCTACGAGCAGTACTTC. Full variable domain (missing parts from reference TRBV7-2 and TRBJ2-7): GAGVSQSPSNKVTEKGKDVELRCDPISGHTALYWYRQSLGQGLEFLIYFQGNSAPDKSGLPSDRFSAERTGGSVSTLTIQRTQQEDSAVYLCASSFSQGSYEQYFGPGTRLTVT.

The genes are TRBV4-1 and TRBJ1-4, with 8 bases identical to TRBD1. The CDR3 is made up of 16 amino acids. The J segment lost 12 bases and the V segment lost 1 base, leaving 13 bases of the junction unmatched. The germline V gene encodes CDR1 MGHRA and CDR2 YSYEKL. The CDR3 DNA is TGCGCCAGCAGCCAAGGATTGGGACAGGTATATGCCGAACTGTTTTTT. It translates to CASSQGLGQVYAELFF.